The 28 T cell receptor beta chains given below trace back to one sample, sequenced in a study of early T cells in non-severe SARS-CoV-2 infection. TCRdb fed the 5' RACE reads into MiXCR, producing one record per CDR3 protein. This table has 15,000 to 25,000 distinct CDR3 sequences, over 4% appearing once. Specimen: whole blood. The receptor set was obtained from an adult who was a healthcare worker with PCR-confirmed SARS-CoV-2 infection or an uninfected control (not recorded which).

This clonotype occurred many times. The CDR3 nucleotides read TGCAGTGCTTTCCGATCCGAGACCCAGTACTTC. Protein sequence: CSAFRSETQYF. The J gene is TRBJ2-5, the V gene TRBV20-1, with unresolved D. Trimming stripped 5 bases from V and 5 bases from J, with 9 bases between. Per germline, CDR1 DFQATT and CDR2 SNEGSKA (reference sequence). This CDR3 region has 11 residues.

This clonotype was observed many times. The chain is built from TRBV5-4 and TRBJ1-1; TRBD1 matches at 7 bases. J lost 3 bases, V lost 5 bases, and 4 bases had no gene match. Germline loops: CDR1 SGHNT, CDR2 YYREEE (reference sequence). CDR3 size: 13 residues. The CDR3 DNA is TGTGCCAGCAGTCGGGACAGAGACACTGAAGCTTTCTTT. Translating gives CASSRDRDTEAFF.

This clonotype was recorded only once. A single base separates this from a much larger clone, so it may be a read error. This chain links TRBV5-1 with TRBJ2-6, with D unclear. CDR3 length: 15 residues. Looked up from germline, CDR1 is SGHRS and CDR2 is YFSETQ. Trimming took 1 base from V and 0 from J, leaving 5 bases between them. The CDR3 sequence is CASSLRGSGANVLTF. In nucleotides, the CDR3 is TGCGCCAGCAGCTTGCGTGGCTCTGGGGCCAACGTCCTGACTTTC.

At least ten counts were recorded for this clonotype. The gene calls are TRBV4-3 and TRBJ2-1, with D unclear. Trimming shortened V by 3 bases and J by 4 bases, and 7 bases separated the two germline ends. CDR3 length: 13 amino acids. In germline, CDR1 is LGHNA, CDR2 YSLEER. The CDR3 here is CASSHGWYNEQFF. DNA for the CDR3: TGCGCCAGCAGCCATGGTTGGTACAATGAGCAGTTCTTC.

By share, this clonotype ranks as medium-sized. This rearrangement joins TRBV19 to TRBJ1-3; D remains ambiguous. The CDR3 has 13 residues. From germline, CDR1 is LNHDA and CDR2 SQIVND (reference sequence). V was shortened by 5 bases and J by 6 bases, with 11 bases between the two germline ends. The chain's CDR3 is CASSGPSENTIYF. CDR3 sequence (DNA): TGTGCCAGTAGTGGGCCGAGCGAAAACACCATATATTTT.

Many counts were recorded for this clonotype. The chain links TRBV10-3 to TRBJ2-5, with 9 bases lining up with TRBD2. The CDR3 covers 15 residues. In germline, CDR1 is ENHRY, CDR2 SYGVKD. The ends lost 2 bases at V and 7 bases at J; junction bases unmatched: 8. The DNA of the CDR3 is TGTGCCATCAGTGAGCGCGGGGGACTAGCTGCGACCCAGTACTTC. Translating it yields CAISERGGLAATQYF.

This clonotype was counted many times. The rearrangement uses TRBV20-1 and TRBJ1-5; 8 bases line up with TRBD1. V gave up 5 bases and J gave up 2 bases; unmatched junction bases: 2. Germline values: CDR1 DFQATT, CDR2 SNEGSKA (reference sequence). This CDR3 comprises 13 residues. CDR3: CSAQDRGNQPQHF. Here the CDR3 DNA reads TGCAGTGCTCAGGACAGGGGCAATCAGCCCCAGCATTTT.

This clonotype was recorded at least ten times. The chain couples TRBV7-2 to TRBJ2-3; D call uncertain. Germline CDR1 and CDR2: SGHTA and FQGNSA. The CDR3 spans 16 residues. Trimming stripped 2 bases from V and 3 bases from J, with 15 bases between. CDR3 residues: CASSLLSSAGTDTQYF. The CDR3 DNA sequence: TGTGCCAGCAGCTTACTGTCCTCAGCCGGAACAGATACGCAGTATTTT.

This clonotype was counted many times. The V call is TRBV29-1, the J call TRBJ1-1, with D possibly matching TRBD1 (5 bases). The CDR3 covers 11 residues. In germline, CDR1 is SQVTM, CDR2 ANQGSEA. The V gene lost 6 bases and the J gene lost 8 bases, with 13 bases spanning the gap. CDR3 in amino acids: CSVGGRREAFF. CDR3 nucleotide sequence: TGCAGCGTGGGGGGGAGGAGAGAAGCTTTCTTT.

This clonotype came up many times. The chain is built from TRBV6-1 and TRBJ2-7; 7 nucleotides agree with TRBD2. From germline, CDR1 is MNHNS and CDR2 SASEGT. This CDR3 is built from 15 residues. V was pared by 2 bases and J by 3 bases, with 7 bases of the junction left unmatched. CDR3: CASSETSGADYEQYF. DNA of the CDR3: TGTGCCAGCAGTGAAACGAGCGGGGCCGACTACGAGCAGTACTTC.

This clonotype was detected ten times or more. The chain links TRBV6-1 to TRBJ2-5, with TRBD1 matching 7 bases. The CDR3 has 16 residues. The V gene's germline CDR1 is MNHNS and CDR2 SASEGT. The J segment lost 4 bases and the V segment lost 4 bases, leaving 12 bases of the junction unmatched. CDR3 in amino acids: CASSALGPTGRETQYF. CDR3 DNA sequence: TGTGCCAGCAGTGCCCTAGGGCCGACAGGGCGAGAGACCCAGTACTTC.

This clonotype was found a few times. V gene TRBV7-2 combines with J gene TRBJ1-4; weak D call: TRBD1 (5 bases). V was shortened by 2 bases and J by 5 bases, with 12 bases between the two germline ends. The CDR3 sequence is 15 residues long. Germline CDR1 SGHTA, CDR2 FQGNSA. CDR3 residues: CASSLIWGVNEKLFF. The CDR3 coding sequence is TGTGCCAGCAGCTTAATCTGGGGCGTCAATGAAAAACTGTTTTTT.

This clonotype was counted ten times or more. The chain links TRBV25-1 to TRBJ2-3; 8 bases align to TRBD1. The V gene end was trimmed by 1 base and the J gene end by 6 bases; junction bases not matched to a gene: 3. This CDR3 spans 14 amino acids. In germline, CDR1 is MGHDK, CDR2 SYGVNS. The CDR3 sequence is CASSELQGADTQYF. CDR3 DNA sequence: TGTGCCAGCAGTGAATTGCAGGGGGCGGATACGCAGTATTTT.

This clonotype was recorded at least ten times. V and J are TRBV5-1 and TRBJ1-2; 9 bases align to TRBD1. The CDR3 contains 16 residues. The germline CDR1 and CDR2 sequences are SGHRS and YFSETQ. J lost 5 bases, V lost 4 bases, and 12 bases had no gene match. The CDR3 loop is CASSPGTGIQEYGYTF. In DNA form, the CDR3 reads TGCGCCAGCAGCCCAGGGACAGGGATTCAAGAATATGGCTACACCTTC.

This clonotype was observed at least ten times. This chain connects TRBV29-1 to TRBJ2-5; 10 nucleotides agree with TRBD2. The CDR3 has 14 amino acids. V shed 6 bases and J 5 bases; nucleotides not matched to a gene: 9. Germline V CDR1 and CDR2: SQVTM, ANQGSEA. CDR3 amino acids: CSVLGTSVGETQYF. The CDR3, as DNA: TGCAGCGTACTAGGGACTAGCGTTGGGGAGACCCAGTACTTC.

This clonotype appeared many times. The V call is TRBV9, the J call TRBJ2-1; D perhaps matches TRBD2 (5 bases). V shed 1 base and J shed 10 bases, with 9 bases lying between them. The CDR3 extends over 12 amino acids. Germline V CDR1 and CDR2: SGDLS, YYNGEE. The CDR3 is CASSVTGVEQFF. In DNA, the CDR3 is TGTGCCAGCAGCGTAACCGGGGTAGAGCAGTTCTTC.

This clonotype was picked up many times. The chain combines TRBV7-9 with TRBJ2-2; TRBD1 might be the D (6 bases). Per the germline V gene, CDR1 is SEHNR and CDR2 is FQNEAQ (reference sequence). Trimming stripped 7 bases from V and 1 base from J, with 10 bases between. The length of the CDR3 is 14 residues. The CDR3 DNA reads as TGTGCCAGCACAACGACAGGGAACACCGGGGAGCTGTTTTTT. Translating it yields CASTTTGNTGELFF.

Concerning this clonotype: Since a much larger clone is just one base distant, this may be a read error. The V call is TRBV2, the J call TRBJ2-5; 9 nucleotides align to TRBD1. The CDR3 sequence is 15 residues long. In germline, CDR1 is SNHLY, CDR2 FYNNEI. Germline trimming cut 4 bases from V and 3 bases from J; bases unmatched to any gene: 6. Here the CDR3 reads CASSGRTGDKETQYF. In DNA form, the CDR3 reads TGTGCCAGCAGTGGGAGGACAGGGGACAAAGAGACCCAGTACTTC.

The chain joins TRBV5-6 to TRBJ2-2; 8 bases map to TRBD2. CDR1 and CDR2 from the germline V gene are SGHDT and YYEEEE. V dropped 3 bases and J dropped 4; count of bases not matched to a gene: 14. The CDR3 has 18 amino acids. CDR3: CASSYPERGPKPTGELFF. The CDR3 region has the DNA TGTGCCAGCAGCTACCCGGAGCGGGGGCCTAAACCCACCGGGGAGCTGTTTTTT.

This clonotype appeared many times. The V gene is TRBV12-3 or TRBV12-4, the J gene TRBJ2-7; D is undetermined. TRBJ2-5 explains the end of the DNA better; the J call may be wrong. CDR3 length equals 13 residues. The DNA for the CDR3 is TGTGCCAGCAGCCCGGTAGCTTTGGGGACCCAGTACTTC. It is translated as CASSPVALGTQYF.

This chain links TRBV20-1 with TRBJ1-5, with D possibly being TRBD1 (5 bases). CDR3 length: 16 amino acids. Trimming cost V 5 bases and J 3 bases, with 20 bases left between them. CDR1 is DFQATT, CDR2 SNEGSKA, per germline (reference sequence). Written as DNA, the CDR3 is TGCAGTGCTGCGAGCGGGGGGTTGGGAGACAATCAGCCCCAGCATTTT. This translates into CSAASGGLGDNQPQHF.

This clonotype has at least ten counts. The chain couples TRBV5-1 to TRBJ2-1; 12 bases line up with TRBD1. CDR1 and CDR2 from the germline V gene are SGHRS and YFSETQ. The length of the CDR3 is 16 residues. Trimming at V came to 1 base and at J to 9 bases, leaving 8 bases not matched to a gene. The CDR3 DNA sequence: TGCGCCAGCAGCTTGTCCCCGGGACAGGGGGCCAGTGAGCAGTTCTTC. It translates to CASSLSPGQGASEQFF.

This clonotype was recorded many times. The chain uses TRBV27 and TRBJ1-2; 7 bases fit TRBD1. The V gene's germline CDR1 is MNHEY and CDR2 SMNVEV (reference sequence). V trimming: 3 bases; J trimming: 4 bases; junction bases outside the gene matches: 5. This CDR3 has 14 residues. CDR3 amino acids: CASSFQQGSYGYTF. The CDR3 DNA follows: TGTGCCAGCAGTTTTCAACAGGGGTCCTATGGCTACACCTTC.

This clonotype was detected many times. V gene TRBV5-1 combines with J gene TRBJ1-1, with 11 bases aligning to TRBD1. The CDR3 has 15 amino acids. Germline V gene lookup returns CDR1 SGHRS and CDR2 YFSETQ. The V and J ends lost 4 bases and 4 bases, in that order; junction bases with no gene match: 6. This chain's CDR3 is CASSPSGTGGTEAFF. The CDR3 coding sequence is TGCGCCAGCAGCCCATCCGGGACAGGGGGCACTGAAGCTTTCTTT.

This clonotype was picked up many times. This chain uses TRBV5-1 with TRBJ1-3; D is uncertain. Trimming cost V 0 bases and J 0 bases, with 10 bases left between them. This CDR3 comprises 16 residues. Germline loops: CDR1 SGHRS, CDR2 YFSETQ. The CDR3: CASSLDGTISGNTIYF. The CDR3 nucleotides read TGCGCCAGCAGCTTGGACGGAACCATCTCTGGAAACACCATATATTTT.

As regards this clonotype: A single base separates this from a much larger clone, so it may be a read error. The J gene is TRBJ1-6, the V gene TRBV5-1; D gene ambiguous. Germline V gene data show CDR1 as SGHRS and CDR2 as YFSETQ. Deletions cut 2 bases from V and 10 bases from J, with 13 bases between. This CDR3 has 14 residues. DNA of the CDR3: TGCGCCAGCAGCTTCACCCAGTCCGAATCACCCCTCCACTTT. Protein sequence: CASSFTQSESPLHF.

This clonotype was seen many times. The chain recombines TRBV20-1 with TRBJ2-1; 11 bases agree with TRBD2. The CDR3 covers 16 residues. V lost 6 bases and J lost 7; bases outside the gene matches: 14. Germline V CDR1 and CDR2: DFQATT, SNEGSKA (reference sequence). The CDR3 DNA reads TGCAGTGCCCCGTTAAATAGCGGGGGGGCAGGGAATGAGCAGTTCTTC. Translating gives CSAPLNSGGAGNEQFF.

This clonotype showed up many times. The chain uses TRBV3-1 and TRBJ2-1; D ambiguous. CDR3 length: 13 amino acids. The V end lost 0 bases, the J end lost 11 bases, and 11 bases lay between the germline ends. Per germline, CDR1 LGHDT and CDR2 YNNKEL (reference sequence). In DNA, the CDR3 is TGTGCCAGCAGCCAAGATCTGGGCCAACAGCAGTTCTTC. Amino acid sequence: CASSQDLGQQQFF.